Listed here are 13 T cell receptor beta chains from one sample, sequenced in a study of cytomegalovirus exposure and HLA in healthy donors. Both 60 Vbeta primers and 13 Jbeta primers went into the PCR. The protocol was immunoSEQ multiplex PCR, while the TCRdb copy is restricted to in-frame clones and leaves out a portion. Of 100,000 to 150,000 clones in the sample, around 80% were seen once. The specimen sequenced was PBMCs. These receptors all come from a female donor in good health and CMV-seropositive.

The gene calls are TRBV27 and TRBJ1-6, with D perhaps matching TRBD1 (5 bases). Deletions cut 2 bases from V and 13 bases from J, with 12 bases between. Germline V gene lookup returns CDR1 MNHEY and CDR2 SMNVEV (reference sequence). The CDR3 has 13 amino acids. CDR3: CASSLGAITPLHF. The CDR3 DNA is TGTGCCAGCAGTTTAGGGGCCATTACGCCCCTCCACTTT.

This chain uses TRBV7-3 with TRBJ2-1, with a weak D call TRBD1 (6 bases). The CDR3 loop spans 16 amino acids. In germline, CDR1 is SGHTA, CDR2 FQGTGA. V gave up 1 base and J gave up 0 bases, with 10 bases separating them. The CDR3 spells CASSLNRASSYNEQFF. The DNA of the CDR3 is TGTGCCAGCAGCTTAAACAGGGCGAGCTCCTACAATGAGCAGTTCTTC.

The J gene is TRBJ2-5, the V gene TRBV28; 10 nucleotides line up with TRBD2. Germline assignment: CDR1 MDHEN and CDR2 SYDVKM. The CDR3 has 15 amino acids. J was trimmed by 4 bases and V by 4 bases; bases with no gene match: 6. DNA of the CDR3: TGTGCCAGCAGTTATCGGACTAGCGGACTAGAGACCCAGTACTTC. Translation gives CASSYRTSGLETQYF. The entire variable domain, with the rest obtained from reference TRBV28 and TRBJ2-5, is as follows: DVKVTQSSRYLVKRTGEKVFLECVQDMDHENMFWYRQDPGLGLRLIYFSYDVKMKEKGDIPEGYSVSREKKERFSLILESASTNQTSMYLCASSYRTSGLETQYFGPGTRLLVL.

J is TRBJ2-3 and V is TRBV4-1; 9 bases are a match to TRBD2. V was clipped by 1 base and J by 4 bases; unmatched bases: 9. The CDR3 length is 17 residues. Per the germline V gene, CDR1 is MGHRA and CDR2 is YSYEKL. The CDR3, as DNA: TGCGCCAGCAGCCAAGTCAGTCTAGCGGGGACCTCAGATACGCAGTATTTT. Translation: CASSQVSLAGTSDTQYF.

V is TRBV14 and J is TRBJ1-6, with D possibly being TRBD1 (6 bases). Germline CDR1 SGHDN, CDR2 FVKESK. The CDR3 has 16 amino acids. Trimming cost V 0 bases and J 9 bases, with 15 bases left between them. The CDR3 DNA follows: TGTGCCAGCAGCCAAGATGCGGACAGCGTGCTTTCACCCCTCCACTTT. This gives the protein CASSQDADSVLSPLHF.

The gene calls are TRBV4-1 and TRBJ2-3; 12 bases fit TRBD2. Germline assignment: CDR1 MGHRA and CDR2 YSYEKL. J was trimmed by 0 bases and V by 3 bases; bases with no gene match: 10. The CDR3 length is 19 residues. For the CDR3, the DNA is TGCGCCAGCAGCCAGGGACTAGCGGGTGGTATGGGGAGCACAGATACGCAGTATTTT. Amino acids: CASSQGLAGGMGSTDTQYF.

The chain employs TRBV6-5 and TRBJ2-3; D may be TRBD1 (6 bases). Germline CDR1 and CDR2: MNHEY and SVGAGI. The germline V and J ends were trimmed by 7 bases and 3 bases, with 14 bases remaining between them. There are 14 residues in the CDR3. The CDR3 nucleotides are TGTGCCAGCAAGGGGGTTCCAAGGACAGATACGCAGTATTTT. Encoded protein: CASKGVPRTDTQYF.

The chain is built from TRBV11-1 and TRBJ2-6, with D tentatively TRBD2 (6 bases). Germline V lookup: CDR1 SGHAT, CDR2 FQDESV (reference sequence). This CDR3 comprises 15 residues. Deletions cut 5 bases from V and 1 base from J, with 9 bases between. Written as DNA, the CDR3 is TGTGCCAGCAGCGCCCGGGGGTCTGGGGCCAACGTCCTGACTTTC. Translating it yields CASSARGSGANVLTF.

This chain uses TRBV7-9 with TRBJ2-1, with a possible D match to TRBD2 (6 bases). Germline values: CDR1 SEHNR, CDR2 FQNEAQ (reference sequence). The CDR3 totals 12 residues. Trimming pared 5 bases from V and 5 bases from J, leaving 7 bases between. DNA for the CDR3: TGTGCCAGCAGCCGGGGGAACAATGAGCAGTTCTTC. Protein sequence: CASSRGNNEQFF.

The V gene is TRBV11-2, the J gene TRBJ1-2, with 9 bases that match TRBD1. CDR3 size: 15 residues. Unmatched junction bases numbered 7, after V lost 5 bases and J lost 3 bases. Germline V gene sequence: CDR1 SGHAT, CDR2 FQNNGV. The CDR3 spells CASSAPGQGHYGYTF. The DNA of the CDR3 is TGTGCCAGCAGCGCTCCGGGACAGGGCCACTATGGCTACACCTTC.

This clone was counted only a few times. The rearrangement uses TRBV6-1 and TRBJ1-5; TRBD1 matches at 7 bases. V gave up 3 bases and J gave up 2 bases; unmatched junction bases: 4. This CDR3 region has 15 residues. CDR1 and CDR2 from the germline V gene are MNHNS and SASEGT. The CDR3 sequence is CASSDGQDRNQPQHF. DNA for the CDR3: TGTGCCAGCAGTGACGGACAGGATCGCAATCAGCCCCAGCATTTT.

The chain has TRBV30 and TRBJ1-6, with unresolved D. Deletions cut 1 base from V and 0 bases from J, with 7 bases between. Germline lookup yields CDR1 GTSNPN and CDR2 SVGIG (reference sequence). The CDR3 is 15 amino acids. The CDR3, as DNA: TGTGCCTGGAGTGCCTTGAGCTCCTATAATTCACCCCTCCACTTT. Encoded protein: CAWSALSSYNSPLHF.

J is TRBJ1-1 and V is TRBV5-1; the D is unclear. Trimming left V 6 bases short and J 3 bases short, with 12 bases between. CDR3 length: 13 amino acids. Germline V CDR1 and CDR2: SGHRS, YFSETQ. The DNA of the CDR3 is TGCGCCAGCACTCCTTTTGGGCACACTGAAGCTTTCTTT. This gives the protein CASTPFGHTEAFF.